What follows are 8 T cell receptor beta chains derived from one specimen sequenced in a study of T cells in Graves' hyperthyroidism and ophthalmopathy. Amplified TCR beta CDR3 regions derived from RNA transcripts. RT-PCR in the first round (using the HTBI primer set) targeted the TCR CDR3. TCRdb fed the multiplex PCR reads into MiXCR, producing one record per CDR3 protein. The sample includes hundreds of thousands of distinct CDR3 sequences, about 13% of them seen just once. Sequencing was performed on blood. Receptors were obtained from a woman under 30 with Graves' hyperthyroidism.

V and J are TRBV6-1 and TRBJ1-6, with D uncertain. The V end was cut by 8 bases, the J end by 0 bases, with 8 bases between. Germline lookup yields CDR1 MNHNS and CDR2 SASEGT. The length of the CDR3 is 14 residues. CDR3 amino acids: CASDWDSYNSPLHF. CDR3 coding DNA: TGTGCCAGCGATTGGGACTCCTATAATTCACCCCTCCACTTT.

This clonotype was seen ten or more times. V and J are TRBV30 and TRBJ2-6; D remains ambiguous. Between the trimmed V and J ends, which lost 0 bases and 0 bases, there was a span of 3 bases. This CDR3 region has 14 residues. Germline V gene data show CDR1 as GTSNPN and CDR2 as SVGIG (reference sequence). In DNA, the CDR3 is TGTGCCTGGAGTGTCGGCTCTGGGGCCAACGTCCTGACTTTC. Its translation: CAWSVGSGANVLTF. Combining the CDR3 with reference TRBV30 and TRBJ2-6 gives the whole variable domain SQTIHQWPATLVQPVGSPLSLECTVEGTSNPNLYWYRQAAGRGLQLLFYSVGIGQISSEVPQNLSASRPQDRQFILSSKKLLLSDSGFYLCAWSVGSGANVLTFGAGSRLTVL.

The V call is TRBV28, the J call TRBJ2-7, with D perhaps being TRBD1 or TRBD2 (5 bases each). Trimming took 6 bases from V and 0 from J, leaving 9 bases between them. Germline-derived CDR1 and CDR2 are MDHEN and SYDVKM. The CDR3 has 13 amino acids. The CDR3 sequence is CASRPGRSYEQYF. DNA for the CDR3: TGTGCCAGCAGGCCGGGACGCTCCTACGAGCAGTACTTC.

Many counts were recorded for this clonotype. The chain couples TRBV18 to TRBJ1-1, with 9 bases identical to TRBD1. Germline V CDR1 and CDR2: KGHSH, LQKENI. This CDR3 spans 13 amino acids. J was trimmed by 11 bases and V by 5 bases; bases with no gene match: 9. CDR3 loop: CASSAGQGRLAFF. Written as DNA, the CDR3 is TGTGCCAGCTCAGCAGGACAGGGGCGCCTCGCTTTCTTT. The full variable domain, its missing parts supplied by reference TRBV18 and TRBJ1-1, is NAGVMQNPRHLVRRRGQEARLRCSPMKGHSHVYWYRQLPEEGLKFMVYLQKENIIDESGMPKERFSAEFPKEGPSILRIQQVVRGDSAAYFCASSAGQGRLAFFGQGTRLTVV.

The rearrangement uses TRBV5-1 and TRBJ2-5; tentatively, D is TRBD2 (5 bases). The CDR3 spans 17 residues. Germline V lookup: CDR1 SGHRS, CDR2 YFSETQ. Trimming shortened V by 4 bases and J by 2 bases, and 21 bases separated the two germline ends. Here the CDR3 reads CASSHLSRSGSQETQYF. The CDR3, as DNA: TGCGCCAGCAGCCATTTAAGCCGATCGGGGAGTCAAGAGACCCAGTACTTC.

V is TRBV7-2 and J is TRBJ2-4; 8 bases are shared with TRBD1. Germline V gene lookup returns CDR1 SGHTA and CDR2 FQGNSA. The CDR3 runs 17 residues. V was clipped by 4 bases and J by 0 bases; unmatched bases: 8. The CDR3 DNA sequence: TGTGCCAGCAGCTCCCGGGACAGGACCTTAGCCAAAAACATTCAGTACTTC. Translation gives CASSSRDRTLAKNIQYF.

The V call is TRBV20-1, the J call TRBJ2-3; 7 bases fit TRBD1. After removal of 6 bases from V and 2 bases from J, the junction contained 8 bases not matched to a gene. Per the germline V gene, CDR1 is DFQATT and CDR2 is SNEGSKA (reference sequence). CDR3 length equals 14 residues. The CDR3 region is CSAKRTGYTDTQYF. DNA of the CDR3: TGCAGTGCCAAACGGACAGGCTACACAGATACGCAGTATTTT.

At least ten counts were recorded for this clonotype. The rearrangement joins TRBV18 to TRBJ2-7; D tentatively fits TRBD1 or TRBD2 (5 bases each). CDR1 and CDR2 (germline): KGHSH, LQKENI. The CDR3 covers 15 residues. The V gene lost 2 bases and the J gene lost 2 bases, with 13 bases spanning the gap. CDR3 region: CASSPFNRGPYEQYF. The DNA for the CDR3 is TGTGCCAGCTCACCATTTAATCGGGGCCCCTACGAGCAGTACTTC.